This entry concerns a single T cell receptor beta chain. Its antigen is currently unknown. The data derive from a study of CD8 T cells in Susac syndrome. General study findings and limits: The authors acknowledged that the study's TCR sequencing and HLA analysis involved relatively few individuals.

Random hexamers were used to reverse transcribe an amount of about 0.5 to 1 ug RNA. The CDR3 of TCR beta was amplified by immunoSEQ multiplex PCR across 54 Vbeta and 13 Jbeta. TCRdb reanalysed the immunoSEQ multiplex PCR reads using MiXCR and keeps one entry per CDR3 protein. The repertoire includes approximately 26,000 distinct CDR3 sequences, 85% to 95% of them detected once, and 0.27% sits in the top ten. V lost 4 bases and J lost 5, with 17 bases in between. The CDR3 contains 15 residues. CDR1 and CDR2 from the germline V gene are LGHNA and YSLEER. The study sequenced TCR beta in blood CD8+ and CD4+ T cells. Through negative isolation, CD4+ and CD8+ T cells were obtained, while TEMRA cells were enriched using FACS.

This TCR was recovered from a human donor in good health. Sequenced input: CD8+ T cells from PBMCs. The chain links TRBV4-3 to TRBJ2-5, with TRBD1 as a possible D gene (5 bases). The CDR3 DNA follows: TGCGCCAGCAGCCGCACGGCAGGGCTAGTTGAGACCCAGTACTTC. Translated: CASSRTAGLVETQYF.